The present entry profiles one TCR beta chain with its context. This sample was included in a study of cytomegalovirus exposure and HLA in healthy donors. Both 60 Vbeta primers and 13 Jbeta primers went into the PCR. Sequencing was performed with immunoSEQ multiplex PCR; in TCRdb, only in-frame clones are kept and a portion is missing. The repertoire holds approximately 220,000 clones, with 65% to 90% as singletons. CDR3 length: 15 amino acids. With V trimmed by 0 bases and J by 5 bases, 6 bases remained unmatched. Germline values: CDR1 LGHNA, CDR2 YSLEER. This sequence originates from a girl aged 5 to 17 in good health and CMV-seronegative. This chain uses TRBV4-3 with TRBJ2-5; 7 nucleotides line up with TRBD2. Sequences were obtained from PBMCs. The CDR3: CASSQDGGEEETQYF. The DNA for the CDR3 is TGCGCCAGCAGCCAAGATGGGGGGGAGGAGGAGACCCAGTACTTC.